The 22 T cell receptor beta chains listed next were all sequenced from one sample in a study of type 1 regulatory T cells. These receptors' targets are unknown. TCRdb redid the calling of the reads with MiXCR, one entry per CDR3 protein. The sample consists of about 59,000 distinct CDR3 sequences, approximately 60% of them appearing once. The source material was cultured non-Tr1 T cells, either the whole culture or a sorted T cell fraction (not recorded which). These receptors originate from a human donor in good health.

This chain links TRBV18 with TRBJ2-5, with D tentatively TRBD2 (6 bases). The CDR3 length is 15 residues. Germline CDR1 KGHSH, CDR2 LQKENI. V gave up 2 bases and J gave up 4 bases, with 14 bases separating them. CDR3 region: CASSPLAAGRETQYF. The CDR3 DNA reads TGTGCCAGCTCACCATTAGCGGCAGGAAGAGAGACCCAGTACTTC.

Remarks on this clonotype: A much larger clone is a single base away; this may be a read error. This CDR3 is CASSRDGRIDEQFF. In nucleotides, the CDR3 is TGTGCCAGCAGCCGGGACGGGAGGATAGATGAGCAGTTCTTC. V and J are TRBV7-3 and TRBJ2-1; 7 nucleotides agree with TRBD2. Germline CDR1 reads SGHTA; CDR2 reads FQGTGA. The CDR3 spans 14 residues. V shed 5 bases, J shed 8 bases, and the junction held 9 bases outside the gene matches.

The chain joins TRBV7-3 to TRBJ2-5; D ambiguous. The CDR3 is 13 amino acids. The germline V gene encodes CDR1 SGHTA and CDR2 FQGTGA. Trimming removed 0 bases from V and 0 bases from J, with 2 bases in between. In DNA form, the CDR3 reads TGTGCCAGCAGCTTAACTCACCAAGAGACCCAGTACTTC. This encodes CASSLTHQETQYF.

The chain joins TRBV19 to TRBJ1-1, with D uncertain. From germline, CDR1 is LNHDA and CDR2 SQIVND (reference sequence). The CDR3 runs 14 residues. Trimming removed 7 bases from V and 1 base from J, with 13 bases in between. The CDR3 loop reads CASTLKGRNTEAFF. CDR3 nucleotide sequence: TGTGCCAGTACGTTAAAAGGACGGAACACTGAAGCTTTCTTT.

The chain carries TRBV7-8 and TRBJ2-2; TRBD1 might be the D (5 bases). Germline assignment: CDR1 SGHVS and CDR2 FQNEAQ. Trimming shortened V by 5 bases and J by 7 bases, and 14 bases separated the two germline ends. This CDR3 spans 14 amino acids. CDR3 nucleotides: TGTGCCAGCAGCCAGATTCAGGGAAGCGGGGAGCTGTTTTTT. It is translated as CASSQIQGSGELFF.

CDR3 region: CASRPEVRSQAFF. CDR3 DNA sequence: TGTGCCAGCAGGCCCGAGGTTCGATCTCAAGCTTTCTTT. The V call is TRBV6-5, the J call TRBJ1-1; D is unresolved. From germline, CDR1 is MNHEY and CDR2 SVGAGI. CDR3 length: 13 residues. V was shortened by 6 bases and J by 9 bases, with 17 bases between the two germline ends.

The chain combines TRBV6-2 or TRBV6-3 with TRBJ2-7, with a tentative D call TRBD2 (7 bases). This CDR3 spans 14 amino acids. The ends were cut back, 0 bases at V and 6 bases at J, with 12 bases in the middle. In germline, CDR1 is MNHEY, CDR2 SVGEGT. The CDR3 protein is CASSYSRGAPEQYF. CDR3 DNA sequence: TGTGCCAGCAGTTACTCTCGGGGGGCACCCGAGCAGTACTTC.

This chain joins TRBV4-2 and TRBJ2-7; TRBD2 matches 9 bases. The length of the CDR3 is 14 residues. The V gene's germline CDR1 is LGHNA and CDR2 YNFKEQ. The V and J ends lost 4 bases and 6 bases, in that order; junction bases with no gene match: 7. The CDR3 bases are TGTGCCAGCAGCCCTAGCGGGGCCTCGTCCGAGCAGTACTTC. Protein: CASSPSGASSEQYF.

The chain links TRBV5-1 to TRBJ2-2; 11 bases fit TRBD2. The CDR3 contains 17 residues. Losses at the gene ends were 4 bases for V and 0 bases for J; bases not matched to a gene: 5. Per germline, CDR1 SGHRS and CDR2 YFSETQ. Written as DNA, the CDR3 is TGCGCCAGCAGCGTAGGGACTAGCGGAGCGAACACCGGGGAGCTGTTTTTT. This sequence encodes CASSVGTSGANTGELFF.

The CDR3 DNA is TGTGCCAGCAGCCCTGAGGGGGGAGAGGGGCAAGAGACCCAGTACTTC. It translates to CASSPEGGEGQETQYF. The rearrangement links TRBV3-1 to TRBJ2-5, with D tentatively TRBD1 or TRBD2 (6 bases each). From germline, CDR1 is LGHDT and CDR2 YNNKEL (reference sequence). The CDR3 is 16 residues long. The germline V and J ends were trimmed by 4 bases and 2 bases, with 17 bases remaining between them.

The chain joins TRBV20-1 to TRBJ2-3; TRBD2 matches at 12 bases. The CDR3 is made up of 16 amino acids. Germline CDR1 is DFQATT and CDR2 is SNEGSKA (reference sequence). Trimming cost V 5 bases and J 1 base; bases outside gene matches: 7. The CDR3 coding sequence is TGCAGTGCTTGGCTAGCGGGAGGGAGGGGCACAGATACGCAGTATTTT. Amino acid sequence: CSAWLAGGRGTDTQYF.

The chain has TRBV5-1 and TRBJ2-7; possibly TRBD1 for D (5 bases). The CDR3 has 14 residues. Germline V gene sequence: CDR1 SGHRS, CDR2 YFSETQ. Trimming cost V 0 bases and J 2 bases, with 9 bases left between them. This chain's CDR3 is CASSLELGAYEQYF. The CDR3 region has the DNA TGCGCCAGCAGCTTGGAGTTAGGGGCCTACGAGCAGTACTTC.

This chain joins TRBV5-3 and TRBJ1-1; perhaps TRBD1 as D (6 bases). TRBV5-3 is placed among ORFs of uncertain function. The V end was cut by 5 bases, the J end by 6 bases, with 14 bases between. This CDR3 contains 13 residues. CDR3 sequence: CARRESGGPEAFF. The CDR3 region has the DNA TGTGCCAGAAGGGAATCGGGGGGGCCTGAAGCTTTCTTT.

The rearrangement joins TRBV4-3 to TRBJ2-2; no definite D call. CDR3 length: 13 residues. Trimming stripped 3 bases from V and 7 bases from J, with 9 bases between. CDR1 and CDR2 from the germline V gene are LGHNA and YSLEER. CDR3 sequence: CASSQSVGGELFF. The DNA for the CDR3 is TGCGCCAGCAGCCAGTCGGTGGGCGGGGAGCTGTTTTTT.

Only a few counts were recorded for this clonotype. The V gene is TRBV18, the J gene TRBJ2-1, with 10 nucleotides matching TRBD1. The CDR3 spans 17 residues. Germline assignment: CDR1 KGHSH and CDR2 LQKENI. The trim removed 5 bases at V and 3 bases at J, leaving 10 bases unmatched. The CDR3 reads CASSTDRDRGNYNEQFF. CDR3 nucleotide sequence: TGTGCCAGCTCAACAGACCGGGACAGGGGAAACTACAATGAGCAGTTCTTC.

The CDR3 sequence is CASSSDRVLEQYF. For the CDR3, the DNA is TGTGCCAGCAGTTCCGACAGGGTCCTCGAGCAGTACTTC. The gene calls are TRBV2 and TRBJ2-7; the match to TRBD1 covers 7 bases. In germline, CDR1 is SNHLY, CDR2 FYNNEI. The CDR3 has 13 residues. Trimming removed 5 bases from V and 6 bases from J; junction bases left unmatched: 7.

In DNA, the CDR3 is TGTGCCAGCGGCCCTTGGCAGGGCGCTGAAGCTTTCTTT. Translating it yields CASGPWQGAEAFF. The chain links TRBV6-2 or TRBV6-3 to TRBJ1-1; TRBD1 might be the D (5 bases). V was trimmed by 8 bases and J by 6 bases, leaving 16 bases between them. The germline V gene has CDR1 MNHEY and CDR2 SVGEGT. The CDR3 contains 13 residues.

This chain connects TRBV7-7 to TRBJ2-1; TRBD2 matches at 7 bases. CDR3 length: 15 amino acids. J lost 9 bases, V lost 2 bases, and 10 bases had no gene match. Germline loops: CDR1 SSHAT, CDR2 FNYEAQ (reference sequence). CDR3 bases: TGTGCCAGCAGCTTAAGCCAGCGGGGCAGCGGTGAGCAGTTCTTC. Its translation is CASSLSQRGSGEQFF.

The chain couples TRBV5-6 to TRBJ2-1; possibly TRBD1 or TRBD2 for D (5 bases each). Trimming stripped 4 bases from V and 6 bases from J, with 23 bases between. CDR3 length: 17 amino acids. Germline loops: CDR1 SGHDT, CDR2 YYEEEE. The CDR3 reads CASSKVSGPGPSNEQFF. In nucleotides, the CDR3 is TGTGCCAGCAGCAAAGTGTCGGGGCCGGGCCCCTCCAATGAGCAGTTCTTC.

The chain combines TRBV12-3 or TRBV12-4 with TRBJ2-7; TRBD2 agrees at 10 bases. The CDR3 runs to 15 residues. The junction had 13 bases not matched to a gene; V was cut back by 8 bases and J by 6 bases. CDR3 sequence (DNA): TGTGCCAGCCAGGGGCAACTAGCGGGATTGGGCGAGCAGTACTTC. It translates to CASQGQLAGLGEQYF.

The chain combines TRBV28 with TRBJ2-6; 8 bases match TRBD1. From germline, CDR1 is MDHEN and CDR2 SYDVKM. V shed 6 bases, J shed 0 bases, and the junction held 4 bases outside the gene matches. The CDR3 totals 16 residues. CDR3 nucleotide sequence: TGTGCCAGCAGCCGGACAGGGACCTCTGGGGCCAACGTCCTGACTTTC. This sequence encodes CASSRTGTSGANVLTF.

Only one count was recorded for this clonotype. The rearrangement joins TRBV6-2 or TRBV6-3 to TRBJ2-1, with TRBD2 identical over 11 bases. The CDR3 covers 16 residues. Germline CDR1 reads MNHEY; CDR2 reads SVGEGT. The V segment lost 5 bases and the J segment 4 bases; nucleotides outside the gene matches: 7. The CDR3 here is CASSTRLAGIYNEQFF. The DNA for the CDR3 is TGTGCCAGCAGTACGAGACTAGCGGGGATTTACAATGAGCAGTTCTTC.